This TCR beta chain was retrieved from a study of T cell repertoires in cytomegalovirus infection (dated by TCRdb to the late 2010s). With respect to the entire study: Because public TCR beta signatures pointed to carriage of CMV infection together with the matching HLA type, the HLA type of each donor mattered for the analysis. Results and caveats for the whole study, not just this receptor: Cumulative frequency of public TCR beta family members discriminated carriers of CMV infection plus the relevant HLA type in this cohort and an independent 352-donor cohort. The ex vivo response was dominated by HLA-C-restricted CMV-specific TCR beta clonotypes, which also provided the single most frequent clonotype in two of eight donors.

In its sample, this clonotype was seen a few times. What this receptor recognizes is not known. The sample holds no much larger clone one base away, and base qualities are not on file. CDR1 and CDR2 are drawn from the germline V gene: MNHEY, SVGAGI. Trimming removed 6 bases from V and 7 bases from J, leaving 12 bases between the germline ends. The CDR3 goes from the cysteine to the phenylalanine over 12 residues. Of the read, only the CDR3 DNA is kept; its 36 bases are in frame from base 1. Data came from an Illumina HiSeq 1500. In TCRdb, the public reads were trimmed at Q25 with fastp and aligned with MiXCR, with productive beta chains retained. Each record represents a unique CDR3 protein, reported with the most common genes and DNA among its rows. Across this sample there are 150,000 to 200,000 distinct CDR3 sequences, with roughly a fifth seen only once. The biggest ten clones account for 2.9% of the sample.

The sequence links TRBV6-5 to TRBJ1-2; no confident D gene assignment can be made. This TCR was sampled from a human donor in good health (CMV status not recorded). Some clones in this sample may be carry-over from other donors' samples. The specimen sequenced was PBMCs. Here is the DNA: TGTGCCAGCAGCCCCGCTGGGCTTGGCTACACCTTC. Its translation is CASSPAGLGYTF.